The clone carrying this TCR beta chain is a singleton in its sample. Profiling relied on immunoSEQ multiplex PCR, and the TCRdb table lists in-frame clones only, not all of them. Of 200,000 to 300,000 clones listed, about 88% were seen once; the top ten hold under 4.5%. The data derive from a study of blood T cell repertoires in COVID-19. Whole-study context: Italy, Spain and the United States were the sources of the convalescent and acute COVID-19 samples. T cells, B-cell-depleted T cells, or PBMCs supplied cDNA or gDNA.

This CDR3 comprises 15 residues. J gave up 9 bases and V 2 bases, and 4 bases lay outside the gene matches. The germline V gene encodes CDR1 SGHNT and CDR2 YYREEE (reference sequence). The sequence derives from a man between 60 and 75 years old who had recovered from COVID-19. The rearrangement links TRBV5-4 to TRBJ2-1, with TRBD2 matching over 14 bases. The specimen sequenced was peripheral blood. For the CDR3, the DNA is TGTGCCAGCAGCTTCCCGGGACTAGCGGGAGCTGAGCAGTTCTTC. Amino acids: CASSFPGLAGAEQFF.